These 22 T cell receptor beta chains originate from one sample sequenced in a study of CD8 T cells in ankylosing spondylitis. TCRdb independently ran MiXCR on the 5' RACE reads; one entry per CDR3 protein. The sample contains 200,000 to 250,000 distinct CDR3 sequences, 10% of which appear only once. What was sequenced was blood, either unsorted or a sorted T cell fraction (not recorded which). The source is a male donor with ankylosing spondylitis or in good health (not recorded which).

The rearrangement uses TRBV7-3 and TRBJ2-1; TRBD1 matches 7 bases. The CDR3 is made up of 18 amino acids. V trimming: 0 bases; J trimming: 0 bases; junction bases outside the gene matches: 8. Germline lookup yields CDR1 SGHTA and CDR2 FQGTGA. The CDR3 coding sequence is TGTGCCAGCAGCTTAACTCCGGGACAGCCTAACTCCTACAATGAGCAGTTCTTC. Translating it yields CASSLTPGQPNSYNEQFF.

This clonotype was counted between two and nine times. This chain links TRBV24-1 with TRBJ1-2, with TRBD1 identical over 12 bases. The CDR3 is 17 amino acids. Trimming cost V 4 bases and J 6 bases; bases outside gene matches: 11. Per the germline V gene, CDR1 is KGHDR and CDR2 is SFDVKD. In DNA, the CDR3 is TGTGCCACCAGTGACCCGGGACAGGGGGCTGGGTCGGATGGCTACACCTTC. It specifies CATSDPGQGAGSDGYTF.

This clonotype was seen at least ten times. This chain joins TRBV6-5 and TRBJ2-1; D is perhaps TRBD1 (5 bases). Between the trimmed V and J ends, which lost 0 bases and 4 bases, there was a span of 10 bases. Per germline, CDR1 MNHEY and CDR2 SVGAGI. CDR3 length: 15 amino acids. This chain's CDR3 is CASSYSQGSYNEQFF. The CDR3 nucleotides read TGTGCCAGCAGTTACTCTCAGGGCTCGTACAATGAGCAGTTCTTC.

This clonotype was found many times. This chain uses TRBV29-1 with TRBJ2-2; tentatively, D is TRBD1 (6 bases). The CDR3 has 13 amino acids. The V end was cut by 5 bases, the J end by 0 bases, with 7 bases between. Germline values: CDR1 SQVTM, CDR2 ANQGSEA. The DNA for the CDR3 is TGCAGCGTTTGGACAGCGAACACCGGGGAGCTGTTTTTT. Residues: CSVWTANTGELFF.

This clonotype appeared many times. CDR3 in amino acids: CASSLVSGSREQYF. In DNA, the CDR3 is TGTGCCAGCAGCTTGGTTTCCGGGTCCCGCGAGCAGTACTTC. The chain uses TRBV5-6 and TRBJ2-7, with D hard to call. This CDR3 contains 14 residues. CDR1 and CDR2 (germline): SGHDT, YYEEEE. V lost 0 bases to trimming and J lost 6 bases, with 13 bases between them.

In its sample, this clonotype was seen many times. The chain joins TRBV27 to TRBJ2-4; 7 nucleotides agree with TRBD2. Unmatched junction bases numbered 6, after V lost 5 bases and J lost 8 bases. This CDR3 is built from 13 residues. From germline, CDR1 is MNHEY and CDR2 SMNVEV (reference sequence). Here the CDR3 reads CASSPGLVDIQYF. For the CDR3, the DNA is TGTGCCAGCAGTCCTGGACTAGTTGACATTCAGTACTTC.

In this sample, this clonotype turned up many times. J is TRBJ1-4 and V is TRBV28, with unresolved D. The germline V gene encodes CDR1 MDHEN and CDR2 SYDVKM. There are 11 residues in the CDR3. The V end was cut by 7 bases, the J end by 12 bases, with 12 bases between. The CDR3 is CASTKHRQLFF. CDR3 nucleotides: TGTGCCAGCACCAAACATCGGCAACTGTTTTTT. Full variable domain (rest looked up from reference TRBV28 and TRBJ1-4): DVKVTQSSRYLVKRTGEKVFLECVQDMDHENMFWYRQDPGLGLRLIYFSYDVKMKEKGDIPEGYSVSREKKERFSLILESASTNQTSMYLCASTKHRQLFFGSGTQLSVL.

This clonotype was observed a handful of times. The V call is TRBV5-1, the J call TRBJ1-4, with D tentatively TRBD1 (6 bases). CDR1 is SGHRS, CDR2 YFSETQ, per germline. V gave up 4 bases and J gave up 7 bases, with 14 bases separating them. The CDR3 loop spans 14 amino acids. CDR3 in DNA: TGCGCCAGCAGCGGTCAGGGGCTTGGTGAAAAACTGTTTTTT. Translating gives CASSGQGLGEKLFF.

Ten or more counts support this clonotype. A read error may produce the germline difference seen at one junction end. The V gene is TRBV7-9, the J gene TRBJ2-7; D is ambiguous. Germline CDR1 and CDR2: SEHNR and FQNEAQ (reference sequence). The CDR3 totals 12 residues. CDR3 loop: CNSRHSSYEQYF. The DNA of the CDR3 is TGCAACTCCAGGCATAGCTCCTACGAGCAGTACTTC.

The CDR3 region has the DNA TGTGCCAGCAGTTACGGACCACCTAGCTCCTACGAGCAGTACTTC. It translates to CASSYGPPSSYEQYF. The rearrangement uses TRBV6-5 and TRBJ2-7; D call uncertain. Trimming cost V 2 bases and J 0 bases, with 11 bases left between them. Germline V gives CDR1 MNHEY, CDR2 SVGAGI. This CDR3 region has 15 residues.

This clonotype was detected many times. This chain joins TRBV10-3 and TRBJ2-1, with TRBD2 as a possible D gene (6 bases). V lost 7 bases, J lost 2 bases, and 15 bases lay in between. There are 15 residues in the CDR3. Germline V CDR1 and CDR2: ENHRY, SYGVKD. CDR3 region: CAIKSSGLTYNEQFF. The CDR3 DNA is TGTGCCATCAAGTCCTCGGGACTCACCTACAATGAGCAGTTCTTC.

This CDR3 is CASNPPSSHDYEQYF. The CDR3 DNA sequence: TGTGCCAGCAACCCACCCTCGTCCCACGATTACGAGCAGTACTTC. The chain is built from TRBV28 and TRBJ2-7; D unresolved. Looked up from germline, CDR1 is MDHEN and CDR2 is SYDVKM. This CDR3 comprises 15 residues. Trimming removed 7 bases from V and 4 bases from J, with 20 bases in between.

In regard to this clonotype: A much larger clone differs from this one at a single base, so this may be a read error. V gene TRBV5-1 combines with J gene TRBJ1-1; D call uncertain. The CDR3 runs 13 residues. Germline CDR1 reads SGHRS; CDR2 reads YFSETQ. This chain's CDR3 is CASSFEVNTAAFF. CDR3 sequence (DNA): TGCGCCAGCAGCTTCGAGGTAAACACTGCAGCTTTCTTT.

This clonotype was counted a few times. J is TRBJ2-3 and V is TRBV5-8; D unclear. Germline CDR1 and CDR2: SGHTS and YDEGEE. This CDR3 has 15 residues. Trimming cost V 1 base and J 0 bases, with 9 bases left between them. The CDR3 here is CASSLPVRSTDTQYF. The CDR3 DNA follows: TGTGCCAGCAGCTTGCCGGTAAGGAGCACAGATACGCAGTATTTT.

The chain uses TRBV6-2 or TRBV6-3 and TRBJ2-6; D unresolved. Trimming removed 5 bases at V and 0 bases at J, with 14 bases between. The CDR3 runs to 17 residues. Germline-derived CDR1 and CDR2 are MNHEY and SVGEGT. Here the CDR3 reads CASSKMEIVSGANVLTF. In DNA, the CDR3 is TGTGCCAGCAGTAAGATGGAAATCGTCTCTGGGGCCAACGTCCTGACTTTC.

In DNA, the CDR3 is TGTGCCAGCAGCCAAGGGGACCGCGCCTACGAGCAGTACTTC. As protein: CASSQGDRAYEQYF. The rearrangement joins TRBV3-1 to TRBJ2-7; D is perhaps TRBD1 or TRBD2 (5 bases each). Per the germline V gene, CDR1 is LGHDT and CDR2 is YNNKEL (reference sequence). The CDR3 is made up of 14 amino acids. The V and J ends lost 1 base and 2 bases respectively, with 9 bases between them.

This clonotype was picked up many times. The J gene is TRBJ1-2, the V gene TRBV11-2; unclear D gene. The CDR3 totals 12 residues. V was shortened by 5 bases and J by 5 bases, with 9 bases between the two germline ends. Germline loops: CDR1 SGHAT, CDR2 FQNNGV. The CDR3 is CASSPGGYGYTF. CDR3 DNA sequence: TGTGCCAGCAGCCCTGGCGGTTATGGCTACACCTTC.

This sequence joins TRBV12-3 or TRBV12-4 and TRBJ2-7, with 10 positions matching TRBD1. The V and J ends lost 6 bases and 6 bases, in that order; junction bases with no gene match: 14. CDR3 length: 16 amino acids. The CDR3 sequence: CASRPVPGQGFREQYF. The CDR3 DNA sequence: TGTGCCAGCAGACCAGTTCCGGGACAGGGGTTTCGCGAGCAGTACTTC.

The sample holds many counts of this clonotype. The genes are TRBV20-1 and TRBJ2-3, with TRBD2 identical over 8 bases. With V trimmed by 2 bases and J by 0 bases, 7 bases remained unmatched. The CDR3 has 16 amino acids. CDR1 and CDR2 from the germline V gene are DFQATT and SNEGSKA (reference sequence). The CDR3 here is CSARRASGLSTDTQYF. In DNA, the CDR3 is TGCAGTGCTAGAAGGGCTAGCGGGCTTAGCACAGATACGCAGTATTTT.

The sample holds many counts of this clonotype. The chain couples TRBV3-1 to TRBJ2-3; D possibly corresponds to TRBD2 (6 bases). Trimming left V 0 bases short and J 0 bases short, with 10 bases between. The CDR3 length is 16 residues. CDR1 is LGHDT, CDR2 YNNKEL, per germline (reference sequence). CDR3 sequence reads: CASSQDASVSTDTQYF. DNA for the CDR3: TGTGCCAGCAGCCAAGATGCTAGCGTCAGCACAGATACGCAGTATTTT.

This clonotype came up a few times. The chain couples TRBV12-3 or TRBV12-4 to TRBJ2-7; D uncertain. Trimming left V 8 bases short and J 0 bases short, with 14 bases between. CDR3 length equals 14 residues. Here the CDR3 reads CASAGTYSSYEQYF. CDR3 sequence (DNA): TGTGCCAGCGCCGGTACGTACAGCTCCTACGAGCAGTACTTC.

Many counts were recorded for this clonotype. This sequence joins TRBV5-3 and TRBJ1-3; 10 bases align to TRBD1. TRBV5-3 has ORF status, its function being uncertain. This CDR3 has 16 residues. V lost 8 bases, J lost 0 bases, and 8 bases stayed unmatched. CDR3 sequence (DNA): TGTGCCAGTACGGGACAGGGGACACTCTCTGGAAACACCATATATTTT. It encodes CASTGQGTLSGNTIYF.